The 18 T cell receptor beta chains presented below share a single source sample, sequenced in a study of vaccination and CD4 T cells after COVID-19. At the Johns Hopkins FTIC core, DNA taken from cultured CD4+ T cells was sequenced by way of the Oncomine TCR Beta short-read assay. Via MiXCR, TCRdb re-called the PCR reads, giving one row per CDR3 protein. The sample gives about 20,000 distinct CDR3 sequences, around half of which show up once; 4% to 4.5% is in the top ten. Antigens for these TCRs are unknown. Noted treatment: approximately 9-day PBMC culture with coronavirus spike peptide pools or control peptides (ViraFEST assay). The specimen was CD4+ T cells from blood, cultured in vitro, collected before SARS-CoV-2 vaccination. These receptors were obtained from a human donor who had recovered from COVID-19.

Only a few counts were recorded for this clonotype. J is TRBJ1-5 and V is TRBV6-1; a weak D match, TRBD1 (5 bases). The CDR3 totals 16 residues. V lost 7 bases and J 3 bases, leaving 19 bases between the germline ends. Germline V gene lookup returns CDR1 MNHNS and CDR2 SASEGT. The CDR3 sequence: CASTPRAGWNNQPQHF. CDR3 coding DNA: TGTGCCAGCACCCCTCGGGCAGGGTGGAACAATCAGCCCCAGCATTTT.

This chain joins TRBV6-1 and TRBJ2-2; D gene unclear. CDR3 size: 12 residues. Germline V lookup: CDR1 MNHNS, CDR2 SASEGT. V lost 6 bases to trimming and J lost 4 bases, with 6 bases between them. The CDR3 region has the DNA TGTGCCAGCAGCACGGTCACCGGGGAGCTGTTTTTT. Its translation: CASSTVTGELFF.

The chain carries TRBV20-1 and TRBJ1-5, with TRBD1 as a possible D gene (5 bases). The CDR3 is 15 amino acids. Germline assignment: CDR1 DFQATT and CDR2 SNEGSKA (reference sequence). The V gene lost 0 bases and the J gene lost 5 bases, with 14 bases spanning the gap. The DNA of the CDR3 is TGCAGTGCTAGAGATAGTGAGGGGAGCTATCAGCCCCAGCATTTT. Protein sequence: CSARDSEGSYQPQHF.

This clonotype was recorded a few times. This chain uses TRBV21-1 with TRBJ1-2; the table's TRBD1 call for D was not verified on the DNA. TRBV21-1 counts as a pseudogene. The CDR3 runs to 13 residues. The CDR3 nucleotides are TGTGCCAGCAGCGACAGGTTGGGCTATGGCTACACCTTC. Its protein product is CASSDRLGYGYTF.

This clonotype has a handful of counts. The rearrangement uses TRBV27 and TRBJ2-5; D not certain. V was trimmed by 5 bases and J by 1 base, leaving 5 bases between them. The CDR3 extends over 12 amino acids. CDR1 MNHEY and CDR2 SMNVEV come from the germline V gene (reference sequence). CDR3 in amino acids: CASSSSQETQYF. In DNA form, the CDR3 reads TGTGCCAGCAGTAGCTCCCAAGAGACCCAGTACTTC.

The rearrangement joins TRBV7-9 to TRBJ1-4; no clear D gene. V was clipped by 3 bases and J by 7 bases, with 3 bases between them. CDR3 length equals 11 residues. The V gene's germline CDR1 is SEHNR and CDR2 FQNEAQ (reference sequence). Here the CDR3 DNA reads TGTGCCAGCAGCTTTAGTGAAAAACTGTTTTTT. It specifies CASSFSEKLFF.

Only a few counts were recorded for this clonotype. V and J are TRBV6-2 or TRBV6-3 and TRBJ2-3, with 9 positions matching TRBD2. This CDR3 has 15 amino acids. Trimming took 4 bases from V and 3 from J; bases not matched to a gene: 5. Germline assignment: CDR1 MNHEY and CDR2 SVGEGT. CDR3 nucleotides: TGTGCCAGCAGTTCACCGGGACTAGCAACAGATACGCAGTATTTT. It is translated as CASSSPGLATDTQYF.

The J gene is TRBJ2-6, the V gene TRBV20-1, with D hard to call. Germline lookup yields CDR1 DFQATT and CDR2 SNEGSKA (reference sequence). Trimming shortened V by 3 bases and J by 0 bases, and 15 bases separated the two germline ends. This CDR3 region has 17 residues. CDR3 coding DNA: TGCAGTGCTAGCGCAGGCGCCCTGAGCTCTGGGGCCAACGTCCTGACTTTC. The encoded protein is CSASAGALSSGANVLTF.

The sample holds a few counts of this clonotype. The rearrangement joins TRBV20-1 to TRBJ2-5; 9 bases agree with TRBD2. The CDR3 has 15 residues. The germline CDR1 and CDR2 sequences are DFQATT and SNEGSKA (reference sequence). Trimming took 5 bases from V and 1 from J; bases not matched to a gene: 8. The DNA for the CDR3 is TGCAGTGCTCCCTATAGCGGGGGACTCCAAGAGACCCAGTACTTC. It specifies CSAPYSGGLQETQYF.

This clonotype was observed a handful of times. The chain employs TRBV20-1 and TRBJ1-2, with no clear D. Trimming left V 3 bases short and J 4 bases short, with 9 bases between. CDR1 is DFQATT, CDR2 SNEGSKA, per germline (reference sequence). The CDR3 extends over 12 amino acids. CDR3 nucleotides: TGCAGTGCTAGTCCGGATCGCTATGGCTACACCTTC. Translation: CSASPDRYGYTF.

The chain's CDR3 is CSVEHSGGETQYF. The CDR3 region has the DNA TGCAGCGTTGAGCACTCCGGAGGGGAGACCCAGTACTTC. The chain has TRBV29-1 and TRBJ2-5; D possibly corresponds to TRBD2 (6 bases). The CDR3 length is 13 residues. Germline V gene lookup returns CDR1 SQVTM and CDR2 ANQGSEA. Deletions cut 3 bases from V and 5 bases from J, with 13 bases between. Based on the CDR3 plus reference TRBV29-1 and TRBJ2-5, the full variable domain is SAVISQKPSRDICQRGTSLTIQCQVDSQVTMMFWYRQQPGQSLTLIATANQGSEATYESGFVIDKFPISRPNLTFSTLTVSNMSPEDSSIYLCSVEHSGGETQYFGPGTRLLVL.

The V call is TRBV28, the J call TRBJ1-5; 12 bases are a match to TRBD1. Trimming cost V 4 bases and J 4 bases; bases outside gene matches: 5. CDR3 length: 16 residues. Germline values: CDR1 MDHEN, CDR2 SYDVKM. In DNA form, the CDR3 reads TGTGCCAGCAGTTCGCCGGGACAGGGGGCGAATCAGCCCCAGCATTTT. Translation: CASSSPGQGANQPQHF.

This clonotype was found once. The CDR3 protein is CASRSTGLEGYTF. The CDR3 DNA reads TGTGCCAGCAGGTCAACAGGGCTAGAGGGCTACACCTTC. The chain is built from TRBV6-1 and TRBJ1-2; possible D gene TRBD1, 6 bases. CDR3 size: 13 residues. CDR1 and CDR2 (germline): MNHNS, SASEGT. V was clipped by 6 bases and J by 8 bases, with 16 bases between them.

This clonotype was seen a few times. The chain couples TRBV20-1 to TRBJ1-1, with TRBD1 matching over 7 bases. V gave up 0 bases and J gave up 7 bases; unmatched junction bases: 11. The CDR3 spans 15 residues. Germline CDR1 reads DFQATT; CDR2 reads SNEGSKA (reference sequence). The CDR3 protein is CSARDSARGISEAFF. CDR3 DNA: TGCAGTGCTAGAGATAGCGCCAGGGGGATAAGTGAAGCTTTCTTT.

This clonotype was found a few times. The rearrangement uses TRBV25-1 and TRBJ1-5, with unresolved D. Trimming stripped 5 bases from V and 3 bases from J, with 8 bases between. The CDR3 loop spans 13 amino acids. The germline V gene has CDR1 MGHDK and CDR2 SYGVNS. DNA for the CDR3: TGTGCCAGCAGTAAGGCAGACAATCAGCCCCAGCATTTT. Its translation is CASSKADNQPQHF.

The V call is TRBV7-2, the J call TRBJ2-2; TRBD2 might be the D (6 bases). Between the trimmed V and J ends, which lost 4 bases and 4 bases, there was a span of 10 bases. CDR1 is SGHTA, CDR2 FQGNSA, per germline. This CDR3 is built from 14 residues. The CDR3 loop reads CASSSEGGTGELFF. CDR3 sequence (DNA): TGTGCCAGCAGCTCGGAGGGAGGCACCGGGGAGCTGTTTTTT.

This chain's CDR3 is CASSPGPPSSYEQYF. The DNA of the CDR3 is TGTGCCAGCAGCCCGGGACCCCCGAGCTCCTACGAGCAGTACTTC. The J gene is TRBJ2-7, the V gene TRBV2; the D gene could be TRBD1 or TRBD2 (5 bases each). Germline CDR1 is SNHLY and CDR2 is FYNNEI. The V and J ends lost 6 bases and 0 bases respectively, with 15 bases between them. This CDR3 has 15 residues.

V gene TRBV20-1 combines with J gene TRBJ2-3, with D possibly matching TRBD2 (5 bases). Per the germline V gene, CDR1 is DFQATT and CDR2 is SNEGSKA (reference sequence). V gave up 5 bases and J gave up 0 bases, with 21 bases separating them. CDR3 size: 17 residues. CDR3 nucleotides: TGCAGTGCTGAGACCCCAGAGAGCGACTATAGCACAGATACGCAGTATTTT. Protein: CSAETPESDYSTDTQYF.